A selection of T cell receptor beta chains follows, all from one sample in a study of identical twins. TCRdb re-derived calls from the 5' RACE reads in MiXCR, one entry per CDR3 protein. The sample records fewer than 550,000 distinct CDR3 sequences, approximately 14% being singletons. These data were likewise used in another study, on yellow fever vaccine responses in identical twins.

The sample was CD4+ T cells sorted from blood. The receptors shown here come from a woman aged 18-29 years in good health. CDR3s include the opening cysteine and the closing phenylalanine or tryptophan. A D gene is named only where the DNA matches it firmly. Rows may omit the clone size; those that give it use once, few, many or a size class.

clone_size	d_call	j_call	v_call	cdr3_aa	cdr3_nt
few	NA	TRBJ2-2	TRBV27	CASSFWQGGNSGELFF	TGTGCCAGCAGTTTCTGGCAGGGGGGTAATTCCGGGGAGCTGTTTTTT
NA	NA	TRBJ2-7	TRBV20-1	CSALRRGGSYEQYF	TGCAGTGCCCTCAGGCGGGGTGGGTCCTACGAGCAGTACTTC
few	NA	TRBJ2-2	TRBV5-8	CASSLAAGGPNTGELFF	TGTGCCAGCAGCTTGGCCGCCGGGGGACCGAACACCGGGGAGCTGTTTTTT
NA	TRBD1	TRBJ2-7	TRBV20-1	CSARERGSGGHEQYF	TGCAGTGCTAGAGAGCGAGGATCAGGGGGCCACGAGCAGTACTTC
few	NA	TRBJ1-6	TRBV7-2	CASSSAGANSPLHF	TGTGCCAGCAGCTCGGCAGGCGCAAATTCACCCCTCCACTTT
few	NA	TRBJ2-7	TRBV6-2/TRBV6-3	CASKGDSPYEQYF	TGTGCCAGCAAGGGCGATTCTCCCTACGAGCAGTACTTC
many	NA	TRBJ2-7	TRBV29-1	CSALGGRSYEQYF	TGCAGCGCGCTTGGCGGTCGCTCCTACGAGCAGTACTTC
few	TRBD2	TRBJ2-7	TRBV12-3/TRBV12-4	CASSLRGGPYSEQYF	TGTGCCAGCAGTTTGCGGGGGGGCCCTTATTCCGAGCAGTACTTC
NA	NA	TRBJ2-7	TRBV6-5	CASSYSGSVTSYEQYF	TGTGCCAGCAGTTACTCTGGCTCAGTGACCTCCTACGAGCAGTACTTC
NA	TRBD2	TRBJ2-2	TRBV2	CASRTSGGNTGELFF	TGTGCCAGCAGGACTAGCGGAGGGAACACCGGGGAGCTGTTTTTT
many	NA	TRBJ2-3	TRBV20-1	CSADRGSTDTQYF	TGCAGTGCGGACCGCGGAAGCACAGATACGCAGTATTTT
many	TRBD1	TRBJ2-2	TRBV12-3/TRBV12-4	CASSFFGTGRNTGELFF	TGTGCCAGCAGTTTTTTTGGGACAGGGAGGAACACCGGGGAGCTGTTTTTT
NA	NA	TRBJ2-5	TRBV29-1	CSVEVGAGAGETQYF	TGCAGCGTTGAAGTTGGGGCAGGGGCGGGAGAGACCCAGTACTTC
few	NA	TRBJ2-3	TRBV5-1	CASSPPRQTDTQYF	TGCGCCAGCAGCCCGCCCCGTCAGACCGATACGCAGTATTTT
NA	TRBD2	TRBJ2-3	TRBV10-3	CAISLAGGPTDTQYF	TGTGCCATCAGTCTAGCGGGAGGGCCCACAGATACGCAGTATTTT
many	TRBD1	TRBJ2-7	TRBV7-7	CASSPRTGIPYEQYF	TGTGCTAGCAGCCCCCGGACAGGGATACCCTACGAGCAGTACTTC
NA	NA	TRBJ1-1	TRBV12-5	CASGLGRRDGEAFF	TGTGCTAGTGGTTTGGGAAGGAGGGACGGTGAAGCTTTCTTT
few	TRBD2	TRBJ2-1	TRBV5-1	CASSTGLAGGPNNEQFF	TGCGCCAGCAGCACGGGACTAGCGGGGGGCCCCAACAATGAGCAGTTCTTC
few	NA	TRBJ2-4	TRBV2	CASSEDYLAKNIQYF	TGTGCCAGCAGTGAAGACTACCTAGCCAAAAACATTCAGTACTTC
NA	TRBD2	TRBJ2-7	TRBV6-5	CASSYEFGRSHYEQYF	TGTGCCAGCAGTTACGAGTTCGGGAGGTCCCACTACGAGCAGTACTTC
NA	NA	TRBJ2-1	TRBV5-1	CASSLGGGFPEQFF	TGCGCCAGCAGCTTGGGCGGTGGATTCCCTGAGCAGTTCTTC
few	NA	TRBJ1-4	TRBV25-1	CASSINNEKLFF	TGTGCCAGCAGTATTAATAATGAAAAACTGTTTTTT
NA	NA	TRBJ2-6	TRBV7-6	CASSLAKTSGANVLTF	TGTGCCAGCAGCTTAGCGAAAACCTCTGGGGCCAACGTCCTGACTTTC
many	NA	TRBJ1-6	TRBV2	CASSPLDSSPLHF	TGTGCCAGCAGTCCACTGGACAGTTCACCCCTCCACTTT
many	TRBD1	TRBJ1-1	TRBV5-1	CASSMGQGARELNTEAFF	TGCGCCAGCAGCATGGGACAGGGGGCGCGGGAATTGAACACTGAAGCTTTCTTT
NA	NA	TRBJ2-3	TRBV11-2	CASSLGRQGATDTQYF	TGTGCCAGCAGCTTAGGTCGGCAAGGGGCCACAGATACGCAGTATTTT
few	TRBD1	TRBJ1-2	TRBV10-3	CAIRGTEANYGYTF	TGTGCCATCAGGGGGACAGAGGCTAACTATGGCTACACCTTC
few	NA	TRBJ1-1	TRBV29-1	CSGTRSGNTEAFF	TGCAGCGGAACCCGATCAGGGAACACTGAAGCTTTCTTT
NA	NA	TRBJ2-3	TRBV11-1	CASSVQGVDTQYF	TGTGCCAGCAGTGTACAGGGAGTTGATACGCAGTATTTT
NA	TRBD1	TRBJ2-5	TRBV20-1	CSAIRTGQETQYF	TGCAGTGCAATACGGACAGGGCAAGAGACCCAGTACTTC